This T cell receptor beta chain was retrieved from a study of human T cells and chemical hapten exposure. Study-wide background: Among samples, TCR yields varied mainly because of small differences in pooled library volume.

This clonotype occurred many times. Study processing details: A per-sample median of roughly 100,000 TCRs was observed, with a range of about 23,224 to 700,000. TCRdb reprocessed the RACE reads via MiXCR and lists one record per CDR3 protein. These V and J calls originate from TCRdb's pipeline instead of the authors' own analysis. The sample carries approximately 370,000 distinct CDR3 sequences, 4.5% to 7% recorded once. CDR3 length: 14 amino acids. Trimming left V 3 bases short and J 5 bases short, with 16 bases between. Per the germline V gene, CDR1 is SQVTM and CDR2 is ANQGSEA. Documented time point: pre-sensitization, week 0. The treatment denotes: therapeutic diphenylcyclopropenone sensitization with weekly scalp DPC.

The specimen was whole blood, collected in connection with sensitization to the hapten diphenylcyclopropenone (DPC). The chain combines TRBV29-1 with TRBJ2-5; TRBD2 is a possible D gene (5 bases). The clonotype comes from a woman in her late teens or twenties with alopecia areata. Some clones in this sample may be carry-over from other donors' samples. The DNA for the CDR3 is TGCAGCGTTGAGGGTAGTGGACTTGGGGAGACCCAGTACTTC. It specifies CSVEGSGLGETQYF.